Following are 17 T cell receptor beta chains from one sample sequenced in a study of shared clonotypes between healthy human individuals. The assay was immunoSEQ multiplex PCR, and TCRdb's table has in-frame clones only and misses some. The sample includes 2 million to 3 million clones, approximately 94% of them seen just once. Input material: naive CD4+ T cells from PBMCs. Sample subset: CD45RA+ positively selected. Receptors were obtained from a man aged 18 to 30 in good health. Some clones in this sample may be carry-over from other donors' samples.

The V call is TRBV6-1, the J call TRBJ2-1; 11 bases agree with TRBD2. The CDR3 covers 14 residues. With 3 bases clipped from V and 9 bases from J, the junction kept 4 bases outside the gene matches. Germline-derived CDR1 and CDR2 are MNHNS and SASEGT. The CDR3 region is CASSDSGRAGEQFF. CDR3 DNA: TGTGCCAGCAGTGATAGCGGGAGGGCAGGTGAGCAGTTCTTC.

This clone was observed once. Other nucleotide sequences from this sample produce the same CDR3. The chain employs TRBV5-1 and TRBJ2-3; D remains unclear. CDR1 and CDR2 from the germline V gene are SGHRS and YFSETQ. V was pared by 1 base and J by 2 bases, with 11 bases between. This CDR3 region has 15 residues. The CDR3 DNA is TGCGCCAGCAGCTTGCCCGGGTCTTCCACAGATACGCAGTATTTT. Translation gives CASSLPGSSTDTQYF.

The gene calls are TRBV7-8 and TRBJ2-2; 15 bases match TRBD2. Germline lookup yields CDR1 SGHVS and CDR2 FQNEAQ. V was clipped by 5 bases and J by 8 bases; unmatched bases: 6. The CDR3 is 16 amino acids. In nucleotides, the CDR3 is TGTGCCAGCAGCCTGGGACTAGCGGGAGGCCGGGGGGAGCTGTTTTTT. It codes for CASSLGLAGGRGELFF.

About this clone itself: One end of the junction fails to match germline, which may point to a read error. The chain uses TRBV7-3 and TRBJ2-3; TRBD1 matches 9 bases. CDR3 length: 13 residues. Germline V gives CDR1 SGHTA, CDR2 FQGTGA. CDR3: CASSLARDRATLF. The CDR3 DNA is TGTGCCAGCAGCTTAGCCCGGGACAGGGCGACTTTATTT.

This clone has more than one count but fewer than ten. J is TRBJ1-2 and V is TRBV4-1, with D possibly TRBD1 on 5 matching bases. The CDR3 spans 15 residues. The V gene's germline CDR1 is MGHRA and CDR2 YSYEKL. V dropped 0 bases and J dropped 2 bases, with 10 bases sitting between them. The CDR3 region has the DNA TGCGCCAGCAGCCAAGATCTTCAGGGCAACTATGGCTACACCTTC. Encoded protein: CASSQDLQGNYGYTF.

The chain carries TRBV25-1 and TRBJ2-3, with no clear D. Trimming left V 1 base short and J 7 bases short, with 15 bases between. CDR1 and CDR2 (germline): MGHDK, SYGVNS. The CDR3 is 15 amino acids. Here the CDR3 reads CASSELRWFENTQYF. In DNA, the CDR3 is TGTGCCAGCAGTGAATTGCGCTGGTTCGAGAATACGCAGTATTTT. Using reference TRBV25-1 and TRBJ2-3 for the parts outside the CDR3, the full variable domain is EADIYQTPRYLVIGTGKKITLECSQTMGHDKMYWYQQDPGMELHLIHYSYGVNSTEKGDLSSESTVSRIRTEHFPLTLESARPSHTSQYLCASSELRWFENTQYFGPGTRLTVL.

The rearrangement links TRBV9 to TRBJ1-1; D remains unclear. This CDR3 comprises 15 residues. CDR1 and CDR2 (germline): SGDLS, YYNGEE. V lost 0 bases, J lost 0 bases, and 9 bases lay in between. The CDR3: CASSVDRQLNTEAFF. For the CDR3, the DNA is TGTGCCAGCAGCGTAGATCGTCAGTTGAACACTGAAGCTTTCTTT. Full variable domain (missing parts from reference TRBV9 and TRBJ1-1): DSGVTQTPKHLITATGQRVTLRCSPRSGDLSVYWYQQSLDQGLQFLIQYYNGEERAKGNILERFSAQQFPDLHSELNLSSLELGDSALYFCASSVDRQLNTEAFFGQGTRLTVV.

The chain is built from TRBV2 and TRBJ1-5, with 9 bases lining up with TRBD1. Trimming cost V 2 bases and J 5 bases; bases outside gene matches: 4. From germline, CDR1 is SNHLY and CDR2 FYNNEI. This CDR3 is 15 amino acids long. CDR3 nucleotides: TGTGCCAGCAGTGAAAGCGGGACAGGGTATCAGCCCCAGCATTTT. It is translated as CASSESGTGYQPQHF.

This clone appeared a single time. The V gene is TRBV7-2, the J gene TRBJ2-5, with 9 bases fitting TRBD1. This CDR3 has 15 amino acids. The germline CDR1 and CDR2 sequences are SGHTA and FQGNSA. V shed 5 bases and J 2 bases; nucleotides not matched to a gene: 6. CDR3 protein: CASSPMGQGQETQYF. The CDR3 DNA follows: TGTGCCAGCAGCCCAATGGGACAGGGTCAAGAGACCCAGTACTTC.

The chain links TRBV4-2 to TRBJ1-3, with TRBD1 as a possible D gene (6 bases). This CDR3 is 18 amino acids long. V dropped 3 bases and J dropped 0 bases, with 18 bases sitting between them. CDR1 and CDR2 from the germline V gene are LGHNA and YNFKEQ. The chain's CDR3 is CASSQSTTTGSSGNTIYF. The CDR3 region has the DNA TGTGCCAGCAGCCAGAGCACTACGACAGGTAGCTCTGGAAACACCATATATTTT.

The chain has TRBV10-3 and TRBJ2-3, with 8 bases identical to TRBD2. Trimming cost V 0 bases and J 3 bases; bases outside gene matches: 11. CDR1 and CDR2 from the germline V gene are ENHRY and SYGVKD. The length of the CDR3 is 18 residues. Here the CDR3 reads CAISESKVQRGRTDTQYF. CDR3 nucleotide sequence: TGTGCCATCAGTGAGTCGAAGGTGCAGCGGGGGAGGACAGATACGCAGTATTTT.

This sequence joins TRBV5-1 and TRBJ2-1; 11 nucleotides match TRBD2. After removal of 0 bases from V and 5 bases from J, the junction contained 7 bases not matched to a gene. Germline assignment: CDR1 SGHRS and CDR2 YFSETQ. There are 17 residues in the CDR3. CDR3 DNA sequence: TGCGCCAGCAGCTTGGAGGGTCTAGCGGGAGGACACAATGAGCAGTTCTTC. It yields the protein CASSLEGLAGGHNEQFF. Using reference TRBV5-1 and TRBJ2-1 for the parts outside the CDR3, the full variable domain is KAGVTQTPRYLIKTRGQQVTLSCSPISGHRSVSWYQQTPGQGLQFLFEYFSETQRNKGNFPGRFSGRQFSNSRSEMNVSTLELGDSALYLCASSLEGLAGGHNEQFFGPGTRLTVL.

In nucleotides, the CDR3 is TGTGCCACCCCAGAGACAGATACGCAGTATTTT. This gives the protein CATPETDTQYF. V gene TRBV27 combines with J gene TRBJ2-3; D uncertain. V was shortened by 10 bases and J by 3 bases, with 8 bases between the two germline ends. From germline, CDR1 is MNHEY and CDR2 SMNVEV (reference sequence). The CDR3 totals 11 residues.

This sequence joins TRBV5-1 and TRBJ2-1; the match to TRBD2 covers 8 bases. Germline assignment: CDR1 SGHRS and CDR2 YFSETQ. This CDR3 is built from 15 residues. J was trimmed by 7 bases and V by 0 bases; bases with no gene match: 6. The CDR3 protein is CASSLVREGGNEQFF. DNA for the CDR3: TGCGCCAGCAGCTTGGTACGGGAGGGCGGAAATGAGCAGTTCTTC.

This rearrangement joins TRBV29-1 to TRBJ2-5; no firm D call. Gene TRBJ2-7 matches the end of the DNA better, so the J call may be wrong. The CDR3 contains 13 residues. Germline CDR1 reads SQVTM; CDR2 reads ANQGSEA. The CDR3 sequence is CSVCFTVASEQYF. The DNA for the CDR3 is TGCAGCGTGTGTTTTACCGTGGCGTCCGAGCAGTACTTC.

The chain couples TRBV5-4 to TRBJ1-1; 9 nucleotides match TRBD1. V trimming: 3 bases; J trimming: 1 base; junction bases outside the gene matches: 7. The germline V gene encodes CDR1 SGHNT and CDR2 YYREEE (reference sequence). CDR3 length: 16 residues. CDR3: CASSSGKDRGNTEAFF. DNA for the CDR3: TGTGCCAGCAGCTCGGGGAAGGACAGGGGGAACACTGAAGCTTTCTTT.

CDR3: CASSESEASQHF. CDR3 nucleotides: TGTGCCAGCAGTGAATCTGAGGCCTCCCAGCATTTT. The chain couples TRBV2 to TRBJ1-5; D is unclear. Looked up from germline, CDR1 is SNHLY and CDR2 is FYNNEI. V lost 2 bases, J lost 11 bases, and 10 bases lay in between. The CDR3 extends over 12 amino acids.